This T cell receptor (beta chain) was sequenced in a study of blood T cell repertoires in COVID-19 (TCRdb year 2020). About the investigation overall: The collaborator samples originated in the United States, Italy and Spain and spanned the acute and convalescent phases of COVID-19. The material from the prospective study consisted of cDNA or gDNA derived from T cells, B-cell-depleted T cells, or PBMCs. Subjects who had been exposed to COVID-19, were actively infected with it, or had recovered from it provided the deeply sampled blood TCRbeta repertoires that made up the dataset. The repertoires were made available in a free public database intended to serve as a resource for research on the immune response to SARS-CoV-2. Samples came from the ongoing ImmuneRACE study (first 160 participants) plus 1,254 subjects from 6 global collaborators. Nearly every sample came with metadata listing a de-identified subject ID, COVID-19 status, age in years and sex. Where available, HLA class I and class II types were obtained from metadata supplied by the sample provider rather than from assay-based typing.

Notes on this clone: Which antigen it targets is not known. It has no much larger one-base neighbor in the sample; base qualities were not kept.

In Seattle, one collaborating source enrolled patients while the infection was active and tracked those patients longitudinally over the course of disease. Whole blood was collected in K2EDTA tubes by collaborating institutions according to the institutions' own protocols. For TCRbeta analysis, collaborator samples were shipped as frozen whole blood, as isolated PBMCs, or as DNA extracted from either sample type. Summary of the overall study and its limitations: How much clinical and demographic metadata was included differed by source and by participant, and the metadata was provided uncurated.

TCRbeta CDR3 regions were amplified from genomic DNA by means of the immunoSEQ Assay, a bias-controlled multiplex PCR. The authors' pipeline ran thus. Nucleated cell counts per sample were estimated from amplification of reference gene primers within the assay. Sequence reads were collapsed and filtered to measure the absolute abundance of every unique TCRbeta CDR3 rearrangement. For each sample, productive Simpson clonality was calculated by taking the square root of Simpson's diversity index across productive rearrangements. Entries here come from immuneACCESS through TCRdb and include only in-frame sequences with V and J called. Some clones fail to appear in such tables; in the studies checked, an unresolved V gene covers under half of the shortfall, and the cause of the remainder is unknown. Clone size and V and J calls were adopted from that table, with D and trimming inferred from the DNA. Present in this sample are about 210,000 clones, 85% of which were seen just once. The biggest ten clones account for 5% to 6.5% of the sample.

This TCR came from a man aged 45-65 years with COVID-19, enrolled during active disease. The sample taken for sequencing was peripheral blood.

The bases read TGTGCCAGCAGCTACGACATTGGCTCTGGAAACACCATATATTTT. The translation is CASSYDIGSGNTIYF. The V and J segments used are TRBV7-2 and TRBJ1-3; the D segment cannot be called with confidence. The CDR3 goes from the cysteine to the phenylalanine over 15 residues. Only the CDR3 portion is preserved as DNA: 45 bases, with reading frame beginning at the first base. CDR1 and CDR2 are drawn from the germline V gene: SGHTA, FQGNSA. A distance of 10 bases separates the germline ends of V and J, which lose 4 bases and 0 bases respectively.